The clone carrying this TCR beta chain was seen repeatedly, ten times or more. Its target is unknown. Within the sample, other DNA sequences also encode this same CDR3. The CDR3 loop spans 16 amino acids. Germline lookup yields CDR1 SGHKS and CDR2 YYEKEE (reference sequence). With 4 bases removed from V and 1 base from J, the gap between germline ends came to 16 bases. TCRdb reprocessed the PCR reads via MiXCR. The sample includes approximately 5,400 clones, 33% of them seen just once. Ahead of thyroid surgery, no patient had received treatment of any kind. The sample belongs to a study of metastatic and nonmetastatic thyroid tumors. Looking at the study overall: Blood and tumor or nodule tissue repertoires from malignant and benign thyroid patients were compared. Whole-study findings and limits: Significantly higher TCR beta diversity was reportedly seen in malignant thyroid tumors than benign nodules, in blood and tumor.

The clonotype was recovered from a female donor with papillary thyroid cancer or a benign thyroid nodule (not recorded which). Some clones in this sample may be carry-over from other donors' samples. V usage is TRBV5-5 and J usage is TRBJ2-3; D is uncertain. The sample comprised adjacent normal tissue. CDR3 sequence reads: CASSSYHRLGTDTQYF. The CDR3 DNA sequence: TGTGCCAGCAGCAGCTACCACCGGCTGGGCACAGATACGCAGTATTTT.